These 27 T cell receptor beta chains were all obtained from the same sample, sequenced in a study of blood T cells in healthy people across ages. Together with a sample-barcoded 5' primer, a J-beta primer mix was included in a second PCR lasting about 7 to 11 cycles. TCRdb passed the 5' RACE reads through MiXCR, listing each CDR3 protein once. The sample holds hundreds of thousands of distinct CDR3 sequences, 20% to 25% seen once. The sequencing sample was made of blood. The receptor set was obtained from a man aged 65 to 85 in good health.

This rearrangement joins TRBV12-3 or TRBV12-4 to TRBJ2-3, with D hard to call. The CDR3 spans 14 residues. With 8 bases removed from V and 10 bases from J, the gap between germline ends came to 22 bases. CDR3 in amino acids: CASERGDPPHPQYF. The CDR3 DNA follows: TGTGCCAGCGAAAGAGGAGACCCACCCCATCCGCAGTATTTT.

The rearrangement uses TRBV15 and TRBJ2-6, with D unclear. Germline CDR1 is LNHNV and CDR2 is YYDKDF (reference sequence). V was cut by 6 bases and J by 2 bases, with 14 bases left in between. CDR3 length: 16 amino acids. The DNA for the CDR3 is TGTGCCACCAGTACTTTGACGGCCACTGGGGCCAACGTCCTGACTTTC. The encoded protein is CATSTLTATGANVLTF.

Many counts were recorded for this clonotype. This chain joins TRBV5-1 and TRBJ1-1; D might be TRBD1 (5 bases). The ends were cut back, 4 bases at V and 2 bases at J, with 12 bases in the middle. CDR3 length: 14 residues. The germline V gene encodes CDR1 SGHRS and CDR2 YFSETQ. Written as DNA, the CDR3 is TGCGCCAGCAGCGACCCGGGGGGAAACACTGAAGCTTTCTTT. This gives the protein CASSDPGGNTEAFF.

The V call is TRBV3-1, the J call TRBJ1-2; TRBD1 aligns across 7 bases. V gave up 4 bases and J gave up 8 bases; unmatched junction bases: 13. Looked up from germline, CDR1 is LGHDT and CDR2 is YNNKEL (reference sequence). There are 15 residues in the CDR3. This CDR3 reads CASSPLGAQGQGYTF. Written as DNA, the CDR3 is TGTGCCAGCAGCCCCTTGGGCGCTCAGGGACAGGGCTACACCTTC.

The rearrangement links TRBV7-9 to TRBJ2-5; TRBD2 aligns across 8 bases. Matching the DNA end better, TRBJ2-7 makes the J call doubtful. CDR1 SEHNR and CDR2 FQNEAQ come from the germline V gene (reference sequence). The CDR3 length is 19 residues. CDR3 residues: CAPRPHWGGEAGDSYEQYV. CDR3 sequence (DNA): TGTGCCCCTCGTCCCCACTGGGGTGGCGAAGCGGGAGACTCCTACGAGCAGTACGTC.

Many counts were recorded for this clonotype. V usage is TRBV5-1 and J usage is TRBJ2-5, with D unresolved. The germline CDR1 and CDR2 sequences are SGHRS and YFSETQ. V shed 4 bases and J shed 5 bases, with 9 bases lying between them. The CDR3 length is 12 residues. CDR3 residues: CASSRTAETQYF. As DNA, the CDR3 is TGCGCCAGCAGCCGTACGGCGGAGACCCAGTACTTC.

This clonotype appeared a few times. The gene calls are TRBV12-3 or TRBV12-4 and TRBJ2-1; unclear D gene. The V end lost 7 bases, the J end lost 6 bases, and 16 bases lay between the germline ends. CDR3 length: 14 residues. CDR3 nucleotide sequence: TGTGCCAGCACACACGGGCGAGATCTCAATGAGCAGTTCTTC. Its translation: CASTHGRDLNEQFF.

This clonotype was observed a few times. This chain joins TRBV6-1 and TRBJ2-6; D is unclear. CDR3 size: 16 residues. V gave up 1 base and J gave up 0 bases, with 7 bases separating them. Per the germline V gene, CDR1 is MNHNS and CDR2 is SASEGT. The CDR3 loop reads CASSEEPTSGANVLTF. The CDR3 bases are TGTGCCAGCAGTGAAGAGCCGACCTCTGGGGCCAACGTCCTGACTTTC.

In the case of this clonotype: With a much larger clone just one base away, this may be a read error. The chain links TRBV7-2 to TRBJ2-4, with TRBD1 as a possible D gene (6 bases). Germline-derived CDR1 and CDR2 are SGHTA and FQGNSA. The CDR3 has 14 amino acids. For the CDR3, the DNA is TGTGCCAGCAGCTTCAGGGGAGCCAAAAACATTCAGCACTTC. Amino acid sequence: CASSFRGAKNIQHF. The whole variable domain, remainder taken from reference TRBV7-2 and TRBJ2-4, is GAGVSQSPSNKVTEKGKDVELRCDPISGHTALYWYRQSLGQGLEFLIYFQGNSAPDKSGLPSDRFSAERTGGSVSTLTIQRTQQEDSAVYLCASSFRGAKNIQHFGAGTRLSVL.

The V and J genes are TRBV18 and TRBJ1-2; D not resolved. The CDR3 is made up of 13 amino acids. V lost 2 bases and J lost 7, with 11 bases in between. Germline V gene data show CDR1 as KGHSH and CDR2 as LQKENI. CDR3 coding DNA: TGTGCCAGCTCACCAGGGAAAGCCGGTGGCTACACCTTC. Protein: CASSPGKAGGYTF.

This rearrangement joins TRBV4-1 to TRBJ2-3; 7 bases align to TRBD2. V was clipped by 0 bases and J by 5 bases; unmatched bases: 11. The CDR3 covers 17 residues. Germline V gives CDR1 MGHRA, CDR2 YSYEKL. The CDR3 sequence: CASSQDLGRESVDTQYF. The CDR3 DNA sequence: TGCGCCAGCAGCCAAGATCTGGGGCGGGAGTCGGTAGATACGCAGTATTTT.

This clonotype was seen a few times. The chain employs TRBV7-9 and TRBJ2-6; 8 bases line up with TRBD1. The CDR3 has 17 amino acids. The germline V gene has CDR1 SEHNR and CDR2 FQNEAQ (reference sequence). V lost 3 bases to trimming and J lost 0 bases; unmatched junction nucleotides: 4. CDR3 sequence (DNA): TGTGCCAGCAGCTTTTGGACAGGGTACTCTGGGGCCAACGTCCTGACTTTC. Translated, it gives CASSFWTGYSGANVLTF.

In the case of this clonotype: A read error may account for a junction end that differs from germline. This chain connects TRBV20-1 to TRBJ1-1, with a tentative D call TRBD1 (6 bases). The germline gives CDR1 DFQATT, CDR2 SNEGSKA (reference sequence). This CDR3 spans 15 amino acids. CDR3 protein: CSAGEDPGTNTEAFF. Written as DNA, the CDR3 is TGCAGTGCTGGAGAGGATCCAGGGACAAACACTGAAGCTTTCTTT.

The V gene is TRBV6-5, the J gene TRBJ2-1; tentatively, D is TRBD2 (5 bases). This CDR3 spans 16 amino acids. The V end was cut by 0 bases, the J end by 4 bases, with 13 bases between. CDR1 is MNHEY and CDR2 is SVGAGI in the germline V gene. DNA of the CDR3: TGTGCCAGCAGTTACTCACCCGGGATAGGGTACAATGAGCAGTTCTTC. Translation: CASSYSPGIGYNEQFF.

This clonotype was observed a few times. The chain recombines TRBV28 with TRBJ1-6, with 8 bases matching TRBD1. CDR1 MDHEN and CDR2 SYDVKM come from the germline V gene. This CDR3 is built from 16 residues. V shed 6 bases and J 1 base; nucleotides not matched to a gene: 5. As DNA, the CDR3 is TGTGCCAGCAGGAGACAGGGGTCGTCCTATAATTCACCCCTCCACTTT. Translation gives CASRRQGSSYNSPLHF.

V and J are TRBV5-1 and TRBJ2-1; TRBD2 agrees at 11 bases. The CDR3 runs 17 residues. V lost 0 bases, J lost 5 bases, and 7 bases stayed unmatched. Germline CDR1 and CDR2: SGHRS and YFSETQ. The CDR3 coding sequence is TGCGCCAGCAGCTTGGTGCTAGCGGGGGGCCAAAACAATGAGCAGTTCTTC. This sequence encodes CASSLVLAGGQNNEQFF.

This clonotype appeared a single time. J is TRBJ1-3 and V is TRBV6-6; D remains ambiguous. The length of the CDR3 is 11 residues. The V gene's germline CDR1 is MNHNY and CDR2 SVGAGI (reference sequence). CDR3 in amino acids: CAVREGNTIYF. CDR3 nucleotide sequence: TGTGCTGTCCGAGAGGGAAACACCATATATTTT.

This clonotype was seen repeatedly, ten times or more. V usage is TRBV9 and J usage is TRBJ2-3, with D uncertain. V lost 0 bases to trimming and J lost 7 bases, with 9 bases between them. The CDR3 has 13 amino acids. From germline, CDR1 is SGDLS and CDR2 YYNGEE. The DNA of the CDR3 is TGTGCCAGCAGCGTAGACGTAGCAAATACGCAGTATTTT. Its translation: CASSVDVANTQYF.

This clonotype was observed a handful of times. The chain combines TRBV7-9 with TRBJ2-3; D is possibly TRBD1 (7 bases). Between the trimmed V and J ends, which lost 8 bases and 4 bases, there was a span of 19 bases. The CDR3 consists of 15 residues. The germline CDR1 and CDR2 sequences are SEHNR and FQNEAQ (reference sequence). The CDR3 here is CASSGGRTFADTQYF. CDR3 nucleotide sequence: TGTGCCAGCTCAGGGGGGCGTACATTTGCAGATACGCAGTATTTT.

This clonotype has more than one count but fewer than ten. The rearrangement joins TRBV20-1 to TRBJ1-2, with 7 nucleotides matching TRBD1. The CDR3 is 15 residues long. Germline values: CDR1 DFQATT, CDR2 SNEGSKA (reference sequence). The V segment lost 7 bases and the J segment 5 bases; nucleotides outside the gene matches: 16. CDR3 DNA: TGCAGTGACGCGGGACAGCCTTCGAGGGGGTATGGCTACACCTTC. Protein product: CSDAGQPSRGYGYTF.

In its sample, this clonotype was seen a few times. The chain employs TRBV5-1 and TRBJ1-2, with 7 bases identical to TRBD1. Germline V CDR1 and CDR2: SGHRS, YFSETQ. The trim removed 1 base at V and 5 bases at J, leaving 5 bases unmatched. This CDR3 is 14 amino acids long. The CDR3 protein is CASSLKGTEYGYTF. CDR3 coding DNA: TGCGCCAGCAGCTTGAAAGGGACAGAATATGGCTACACCTTC.

The V and J genes are TRBV14 and TRBJ1-1; maybe TRBD1 (5 bases). V was clipped by 2 bases and J by 10 bases, with 20 bases between them. Germline assignment: CDR1 SGHDN and CDR2 FVKESK. This CDR3 is built from 15 residues. As DNA, the CDR3 is TGTGCCAGCAGCCAACAGATTGGGGGAACAACCGGAGCTTTCTTT. Protein product: CASSQQIGGTTGAFF.

This clonotype has ten or more counts. V gene TRBV11-2 combines with J gene TRBJ1-1; D unresolved. V dropped 1 base and J dropped 2 bases, with 5 bases sitting between them. The CDR3 has 13 residues. Per germline, CDR1 SGHAT and CDR2 FQNNGV. The CDR3 DNA reads as TGTGCCAGCAGCTTAGTTAGAAACACTGAAGCTTTCTTT. Its translation: CASSLVRNTEAFF.

This chain links TRBV12-3 or TRBV12-4 with TRBJ1-6; no clear D gene. This CDR3 spans 19 amino acids. Trimming removed 3 bases from V and 7 bases from J, with 25 bases in between. CDR3 DNA sequence: TGTGCCAGCAGTTTGTATCATGGTTCCCCCCGGTCCGGAAATTCACCCCTCCACTTT. It yields the protein CASSLYHGSPRSGNSPLHF.

There are a few counts of this clonotype. V and J are TRBV5-1 and TRBJ2-1; the D gene could be TRBD1 or TRBD2 (6 bases each). The V and J ends lost 6 bases and 0 bases respectively, with 13 bases between them. The germline gives CDR1 SGHRS, CDR2 YFSETQ. This CDR3 comprises 15 residues. The DNA for the CDR3 is TGCGCCAGCACGGGGGCCCCTCCCTCCTACAATGAGCAGTTCTTC. Its translation: CASTGAPPSYNEQFF.

The chain recombines TRBV11-2 with TRBJ2-1; 10 bases agree with TRBD2. The CDR3 sequence is 22 residues long. Trimming cost V 1 base and J 0 bases; bases outside gene matches: 18. CDR1 is SGHAT and CDR2 is FQNNGV in the germline V gene. The CDR3 nucleotides are TGTGCCAGCAGCTTAGTGAGGGGACAGCGGGAGGGCCAAAGAAACTCCTACAATGAGCAGTTCTTC. It specifies CASSLVRGQREGQRNSYNEQFF.

The gene calls are TRBV14 and TRBJ2-7; unclear D gene. This CDR3 region has 12 residues. V was cut by 0 bases and J by 9 bases, with 9 bases left in between. Germline V gene lookup returns CDR1 SGHDN and CDR2 FVKESK. The chain's CDR3 is CASSQDQFRQYF. CDR3 sequence (DNA): TGTGCCAGCAGCCAAGATCAATTCCGGCAGTACTTC. Combining the CDR3 with reference TRBV14 and TRBJ2-7 gives the whole variable domain EAGVTQFPSHSVIEKGQTVTLRCDPISGHDNLYWYRRVMGKEIKFLLHFVKESKQDESGMPNNRFLAERTGGTYSTLKVQPAELEDSGVYFCASSQDQFRQYFGPGTRLTVT.